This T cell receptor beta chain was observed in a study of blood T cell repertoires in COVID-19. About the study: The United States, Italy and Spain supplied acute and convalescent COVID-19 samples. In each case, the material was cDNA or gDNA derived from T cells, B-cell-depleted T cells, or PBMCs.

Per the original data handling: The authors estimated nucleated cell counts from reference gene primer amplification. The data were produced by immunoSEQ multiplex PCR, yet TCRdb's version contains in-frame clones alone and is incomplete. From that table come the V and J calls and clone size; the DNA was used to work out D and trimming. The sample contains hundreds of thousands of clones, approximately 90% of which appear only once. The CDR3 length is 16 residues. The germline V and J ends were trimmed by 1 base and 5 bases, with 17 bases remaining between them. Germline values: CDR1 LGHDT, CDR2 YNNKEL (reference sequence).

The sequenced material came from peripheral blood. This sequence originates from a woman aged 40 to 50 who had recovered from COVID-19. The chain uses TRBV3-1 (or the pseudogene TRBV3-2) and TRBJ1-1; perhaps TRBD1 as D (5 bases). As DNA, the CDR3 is TGTGCCAGCAGCCAAGTGGGGGAGGTGTTAGGGACTGAAGCTTTCTTT. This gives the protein CASSQVGEVLGTEAFF.